These 26 T cell receptor beta chains share one sample of origin, sequenced in a study of early T cells in non-severe SARS-CoV-2 infection. One entry per CDR3 protein, called by TCRdb with MiXCR from the 5' RACE reads. Found here are about 39,000 distinct CDR3 sequences, 5.5% of them singletons; the top ten hold 4% to 4.5%. The sample was whole blood, taken at baseline. The receptors were gathered from an adult who was a healthcare worker with PCR-confirmed SARS-CoV-2 infection or an uninfected control (not recorded which).

This clonotype occurred many times. V is TRBV7-3 and J is TRBJ2-1, with D possibly called TRBD1 or TRBD2 (5 bases each). There are 13 residues in the CDR3. With 2 bases removed from V and 9 bases from J, the gap between germline ends came to 11 bases. Germline V lookup: CDR1 SGHTA, CDR2 FQGTGA. The CDR3 sequence: CASSLARGSEQFF. The DNA of the CDR3 is TGTGCCAGCAGCTTAGCCCGGGGCAGTGAGCAGTTCTTC.

The table lists this clonotype with many counts. The chain recombines TRBV12-3 or TRBV12-4 with TRBJ2-2, with TRBD2 matching over 8 bases. The J segment lost 3 bases and the V segment lost 5 bases, leaving 8 bases of the junction unmatched. This CDR3 is 16 amino acids long. CDR3 protein: CASSPLGGRHTGELFF. The CDR3 nucleotides read TGTGCCAGCAGTCCCCTGGGCGGGAGGCACACCGGGGAGCTGTTTTTT.

Many counts were recorded for this clonotype. The rearrangement links TRBV25-1 to TRBJ1-1, with D uncertain. CDR3 length: 13 residues. V was shortened by 6 bases and J by 1 base, with 9 bases between the two germline ends. The germline V gene has CDR1 MGHDK and CDR2 SYGVNS. The CDR3 coding sequence is TGTGCCAGCAGAGCTACCGAGAACACTGAAGCTTTCTTT. Residues: CASRATENTEAFF.

The table lists this clonotype with many counts. V and J are TRBV7-2 and TRBJ1-2, with D hard to call. Per the germline V gene, CDR1 is SGHTA and CDR2 is FQGNSA. Trimming pared 3 bases from V and 2 bases from J, leaving 7 bases between. This CDR3 has 13 residues. Here the CDR3 reads CASSFQTNYGYTF. DNA for the CDR3: TGTGCCAGCAGCTTTCAGACCAACTATGGCTACACCTTC.

This clonotype was seen at least ten times. As DNA, the CDR3 is TGTGCCAGCAAAGGAGCGGGTTCCTACGAGCAGTACTTC. It is translated as CASKGAGSYEQYF. The chain employs TRBV7-9 and TRBJ2-7; possibly TRBD2 for D (6 bases). The CDR3 contains 13 residues. The ends were cut back, 7 bases at V and 1 base at J, with 11 bases in the middle. Germline CDR1 is SEHNR and CDR2 is FQNEAQ (reference sequence). Variable domain in full (rest from reference TRBV7-9 and TRBJ2-7): DTGVSQNPRHKITKRGQNVTFRCDPISEHNRLYWYRQTLGQGPEFLTYFQNEAQLEKSRLLSDRFSAERPKGSFSTLEIQRTEQGDSAMYLCASKGAGSYEQYFGPGTRLTVT.

In its sample, this clonotype was seen many times. This chain links TRBV13 with TRBJ2-7, with D maybe TRBD2 (7 bases). The length of the CDR3 is 14 residues. Germline assignment: CDR1 PRHDT and CDR2 FYEKMQ (reference sequence). V lost 5 bases to trimming and J lost 6 bases, with 17 bases between them. The chain's CDR3 is CASSPGGGRIEQYF. CDR3 bases: TGTGCCAGCAGCCCGGGGGGCGGGAGAATCGAGCAGTACTTC.

Many counts were recorded for this clonotype. The chain employs TRBV28 and TRBJ1-2, with 7 bases lining up with TRBD1. The germline CDR1 and CDR2 sequences are MDHEN and SYDVKM. This CDR3 comprises 14 residues. Trimming took 8 bases from V and 3 from J; bases not matched to a gene: 9. The CDR3 protein is CASGSDRTDYGYTF. In DNA, the CDR3 is TGTGCCAGCGGGTCGGACAGGACTGACTATGGCTACACCTTC.

This clonotype was picked up a small number of times. The CDR3 nucleotides are TGCGCCAGCAAATCGGACGACGAATACAATGAGCAGTTCTTC. Amino acid sequence: CASKSDDEYNEQFF. The V gene is TRBV5-1, the J gene TRBJ2-1; D call uncertain. The CDR3 covers 14 residues. Trimming removed 6 bases at V and 4 bases at J, with 14 bases between. Looked up from germline, CDR1 is SGHRS and CDR2 is YFSETQ. Together with reference TRBV5-1 and TRBJ2-1, the CDR3 gives the full variable domain: KAGVTQTPRYLIKTRGQQVTLSCSPISGHRSVSWYQQTPGQGLQFLFEYFSETQRNKGNFPGRFSGRQFSNSRSEMNVSTLELGDSALYLCASKSDDEYNEQFFGPGTRLTVL.

This clonotype was detected ten times or more. The gene calls are TRBV30 and TRBJ1-1; possible D gene TRBD1, 5 bases. V lost 5 bases, J lost 10 bases, and 17 bases lay in between. This CDR3 is 12 amino acids long. Germline V gene data show CDR1 as GTSNPN and CDR2 as SVGIG (reference sequence). CDR3 in amino acids: CAWVVSQGRAFF. The CDR3 DNA follows: TGTGCCTGGGTGGTCAGTCAGGGAAGAGCTTTCTTT.

This clonotype was picked up many times. The chain recombines TRBV11-2 with TRBJ2-7; weak D call: TRBD1 (6 bases). Trimming stripped 6 bases from V and 2 bases from J, with 23 bases between. The CDR3 has 17 residues. CDR1 and CDR2 (germline): SGHAT, FQNNGV. The CDR3 sequence: CASSQSWKRTATYEQYF. DNA for the CDR3: TGTGCCAGCAGTCAGAGCTGGAAAAGGACAGCGACCTACGAGCAGTACTTC.

This clonotype was seen ten or more times. The J gene is TRBJ2-1, the V gene TRBV7-8; TRBD1 aligns across 8 bases. V was clipped by 5 bases and J by 4 bases; unmatched bases: 10. This CDR3 contains 16 residues. Germline CDR1 and CDR2: SGHVS and FQNEAQ. The CDR3 sequence: CASSTLGTGVYNEQFF. The DNA of the CDR3 is TGTGCCAGCAGCACACTTGGGACAGGTGTATACAATGAGCAGTTCTTC.

This clonotype was seen only a few times. The chain employs TRBV4-3 and TRBJ1-2; no reliable D call. The V end was cut by 0 bases, the J end by 0 bases, with 11 bases between. The germline V gene encodes CDR1 LGHNA and CDR2 YSLEER. The CDR3 runs 16 residues. CDR3 sequence reads: CASSQDRAGTNYGYTF. The CDR3 region has the DNA TGCGCCAGCAGCCAAGATAGGGCAGGAACTAACTATGGCTACACCTTC.

In its sample, this clonotype was seen many times. The V and J genes are TRBV19 and TRBJ2-1, with D perhaps being TRBD1 or TRBD2 (5 bases each). V gave up 10 bases and J gave up 10 bases, with 11 bases separating them. Germline assignment: CDR1 LNHDA and CDR2 SQIVND (reference sequence). CDR3 size: 10 residues. CDR3 residues: CATGWGEQFF. Here the CDR3 DNA reads TGTGCCACTGGGTGGGGGGAGCAGTTCTTC.

V and J are TRBV29-1 and TRBJ1-5; 8 bases line up with TRBD1. V was pared by 6 bases and J by 4 bases, with 8 bases of the junction left unmatched. This CDR3 is built from 14 residues. Germline lookup yields CDR1 SQVTM and CDR2 ANQGSEA. CDR3 DNA sequence: TGCAGCGTCGAGGACAGGGAACGGAATCAGCCCCAGCATTTT. Translation gives CSVEDRERNQPQHF.

This clonotype was seen many times. The V gene is TRBV7-9, the J gene TRBJ2-1; 7 bases match TRBD1. The V gene's germline CDR1 is SEHNR and CDR2 FQNEAQ (reference sequence). V gave up 2 bases and J gave up 5 bases; unmatched junction bases: 9. The CDR3 consists of 16 residues. The CDR3 nucleotides read TGTGCCAGCAGCTTACCAGCAGGGGGATCTGACAATGAGCAGTTCTTC. Its protein is CASSLPAGGSDNEQFF.

This clonotype was detected many times. V usage is TRBV18 and J usage is TRBJ2-1; D is unresolved. From germline, CDR1 is KGHSH and CDR2 LQKENI. The CDR3 totals 13 residues. V lost 3 bases and J lost 8, with 11 bases in between. The CDR3 reads CASSPSQRDEQFF. CDR3 nucleotides: TGTGCCAGCTCACCGAGTCAGCGCGATGAGCAGTTCTTC.

This clonotype showed up many times. The chain links TRBV7-8 to TRBJ2-1; TRBD2 aligns across 14 bases. V was clipped by 6 bases and J by 10 bases; unmatched bases: 14. The CDR3 is made up of 17 amino acids. The germline CDR1 and CDR2 sequences are SGHVS and FQNEAQ. CDR3 sequence (DNA): TGTGCCAGCAGGGCTTGGACGGTGGGACTAGCGGGAGTAGAGCAGTTCTTC. The encoded protein is CASRAWTVGLAGVEQFF.

This clonotype was recorded many times. This chain uses TRBV6-6 with TRBJ2-7, with 11 bases matching TRBD1. Trimming took 5 bases from V and 7 from J; bases not matched to a gene: 7. This CDR3 comprises 14 residues. The V gene's germline CDR1 is MNHNY and CDR2 SVGAGI (reference sequence). The CDR3 bases are TGTGCCAGCAGTGGCCGGACAGGGGGCTCTGAGCAGTACTTC. This sequence encodes CASSGRTGGSEQYF.

This clonotype was observed a few times. This may be a read error, as it is one base from a much larger clone. V gene TRBV7-2 combines with J gene TRBJ2-2; 10 nucleotides line up with TRBD2. The CDR3 loop spans 16 amino acids. Germline V lookup: CDR1 SGHTA, CDR2 FQGNSA. CDR3 amino acids: CASSGSGRTNTGGLFF. CDR3 coding DNA: TGTGCCAGCAGCGGTAGCGGGAGGACGAACACCGGGGGGCTGTTTTTT.

This clonotype was recorded many times. The genes are TRBV20-1 and TRBJ2-7; 9 bases are a match to TRBD2. Germline lookup yields CDR1 DFQATT and CDR2 SNEGSKA (reference sequence). Losses at the gene ends were 2 bases for V and 1 base for J; bases not matched to a gene: 6. This CDR3 comprises 15 residues. The CDR3 region has the DNA TGCAGTGCTAGACAAGGGAGCGGGAGGTCCTACGAGCAGTACTTC. The encoded protein is CSARQGSGRSYEQYF.

This clonotype has ten or more counts. The chain couples TRBV14 to TRBJ2-2, with 13 bases lining up with TRBD2. V lost 7 bases to trimming and J lost 4 bases; unmatched junction nucleotides: 6. The length of the CDR3 is 16 residues. Germline V gene lookup returns CDR1 SGHDN and CDR2 FVKESK. The CDR3 DNA sequence: TGTGCCAGCACTCGACTAGCGGGAGGCGTCACCGGGGAGCTGTTTTTT. This translates into CASTRLAGGVTGELFF.

The sample holds many counts of this clonotype. This rearrangement joins TRBV19 to TRBJ1-2, with D uncertain. Per germline, CDR1 LNHDA and CDR2 SQIVND (reference sequence). V shed 7 bases and J shed 5 bases, with 14 bases lying between them. This CDR3 has 13 residues. CDR3 in DNA: TGTGCCAGTAAGAGGGAAAACACGTATGGCTACACCTTC. As protein: CASKRENTYGYTF.

The sample holds many counts of this clonotype. The chain couples TRBV6-1 to TRBJ1-2; D is unresolved. The CDR3 is 13 amino acids. The germline V gene encodes CDR1 MNHNS and CDR2 SASEGT. With 2 bases removed from V and 2 bases from J, the gap between germline ends came to 6 bases. CDR3 in DNA: TGTGCCAGCAGTGAAAGAGGAAACTATGGCTACACCTTC. It translates to CASSERGNYGYTF.

The table lists this clonotype with many counts. The chain recombines TRBV30 with TRBJ1-1, with a tentative D call TRBD1 (6 bases). The CDR3 is 15 residues long. Per germline, CDR1 GTSNPN and CDR2 SVGIG (reference sequence). V gave up 4 bases and J gave up 1 base, with 16 bases separating them. CDR3 amino acids: CAWNPGTLQNTEAFF. The CDR3 region has the DNA TGTGCCTGGAACCCCGGGACACTGCAGAACACTGAAGCTTTCTTT.

This clonotype was counted ten times or more. The V call is TRBV7-2, the J call TRBJ2-2; D may be TRBD1 or TRBD2 (7 bases each). The CDR3 covers 15 residues. The V end lost 5 bases, the J end lost 4 bases, and 14 bases lay between the germline ends. CDR1 and CDR2 from the germline V gene are SGHTA and FQGNSA. The CDR3 spells CASSPGGGGTGELFF. The CDR3 DNA reads TGTGCCAGCAGCCCAGGGGGGGGCGGCACCGGGGAGCTGTTTTTT. Full variable domain (outside the CDR3, taken from reference TRBV7-2 and TRBJ2-2): GAGVSQSPSNKVTEKGKDVELRCDPISGHTALYWYRQSLGQGLEFLIYFQGNSAPDKSGLPSDRFSAERTGGSVSTLTIQRTQQEDSAVYLCASSPGGGGTGELFFGEGSRLTVL.

The sample holds many counts of this clonotype. The chain couples TRBV6-2 or TRBV6-3 to TRBJ2-7; a possible D gene is TRBD1 (5 bases). CDR1 and CDR2 (germline): MNHEY, SVGEGT. The CDR3 runs to 12 residues. Trimming took off 5 bases at V and 3 bases at J, with 8 bases between the two ends. CDR3: CASSLDSYEQYF. CDR3 in DNA: TGTGCCAGCAGTCTCGACAGCTACGAGCAGTACTTC.